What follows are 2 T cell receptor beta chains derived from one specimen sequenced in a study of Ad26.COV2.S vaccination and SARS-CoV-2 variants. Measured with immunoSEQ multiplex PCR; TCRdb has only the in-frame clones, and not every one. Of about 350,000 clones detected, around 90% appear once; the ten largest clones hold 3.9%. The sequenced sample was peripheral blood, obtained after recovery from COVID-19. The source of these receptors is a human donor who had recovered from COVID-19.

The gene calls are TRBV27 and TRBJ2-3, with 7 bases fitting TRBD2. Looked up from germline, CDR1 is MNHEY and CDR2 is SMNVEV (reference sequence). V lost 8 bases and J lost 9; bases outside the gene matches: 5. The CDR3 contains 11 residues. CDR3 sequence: CASVLGGTQYF. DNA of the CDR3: TGTGCCAGCGTCCTCGGGGGGACGCAGTATTTT.

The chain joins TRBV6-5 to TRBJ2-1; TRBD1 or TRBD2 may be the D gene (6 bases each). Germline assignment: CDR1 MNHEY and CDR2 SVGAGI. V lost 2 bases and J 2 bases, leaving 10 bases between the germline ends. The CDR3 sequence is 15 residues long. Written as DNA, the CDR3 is TGTGCCAGCAGTTACGGGGGGCTCACCTACAATGAGCAGTTCTTC. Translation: CASSYGGLTYNEQFF.